The 28 T cell receptor beta chains presented below share a single source sample, sequenced in a study of shared clonotypes between healthy human individuals. Profiled with immunoSEQ multiplex PCR; TCRdb holds only in-frame clones, not every one. The repertoire holds around 1.5 million clones, with nearly 99% as singletons. The sequenced sample consisted of naive CD4+ T cells sorted from blood. This sample's subset: CD45RA+ positively selected. Receptors were obtained from a man aged 25-45 years in good health.

About this clone: This CDR3 is also generated by other DNA sequences in the sample. V and J are TRBV18 and TRBJ1-5; D possibly corresponds to TRBD1 (6 bases). Looked up from germline, CDR1 is KGHSH and CDR2 is LQKENI. Trimming took 0 bases from V and 6 from J, leaving 9 bases between them. The CDR3 covers 14 residues. The CDR3 DNA follows: TGTGCCAGCTCACCACCAGGGGGAGGTCAGCCCCAGCATTTT. It specifies CASSPPGGGQPQHF.

The chain employs TRBV11-2 and TRBJ2-7, with 7 bases that match TRBD2. V shed 4 bases, J shed 4 bases, and the junction held 13 bases outside the gene matches. Germline CDR1 reads SGHAT; CDR2 reads FQNNGV. This CDR3 contains 16 residues. CDR3 coding DNA: TGTGCCAGCAGCTCGATAGCGGGTCAGGACGCATACGAGCAGTACTTC. Its protein product is CASSSIAGQDAYEQYF.

V is TRBV5-1 and J is TRBJ2-3; D may be TRBD2 (5 bases). The V end lost 0 bases, the J end lost 6 bases, and 14 bases lay between the germline ends. Germline CDR1 and CDR2: SGHRS and YFSETQ. The length of the CDR3 is 15 residues. The CDR3 nucleotides read TGCGCCAGCAGCTTGGCCCCATTCGAGCGGGATACGCAGTATTTT. Protein: CASSLAPFERDTQYF.

The rearrangement joins TRBV30 to TRBJ2-5, with TRBD1 matching 8 bases. The CDR3 spans 14 residues. Trimming at V came to 2 bases and at J to 4 bases, leaving 6 bases not matched to a gene. Germline V gene lookup returns CDR1 GTSNPN and CDR2 SVGIG (reference sequence). Written as DNA, the CDR3 is TGTGCCTGGAGTCCCATCGGGACAGGAGAGACCCAGTACTTC. Residues: CAWSPIGTGETQYF.

The V gene is TRBV15, the J gene TRBJ2-5, with TRBD2 identical over 9 bases. CDR3 length: 16 amino acids. Germline CDR1 reads LNHNV; CDR2 reads YYDKDF (reference sequence). J was trimmed by 2 bases and V by 5 bases; bases with no gene match: 9. The CDR3 DNA reads TGTGCCACCAGCCGGATAGCGGGAGCAGGTCAAGAGACCCAGTACTTC. Translated, it gives CATSRIAGAGQETQYF.

Points on this clone: The same CDR3 is also encoded by other DNA sequences in this sample. The rearrangement uses TRBV6-5 and TRBJ2-1; D is unresolved. Germline V gene data show CDR1 as MNHEY and CDR2 as SVGAGI. The CDR3 sequence is 11 residues long. V was shortened by 5 bases and J by 7 bases, with 6 bases between the two germline ends. The CDR3 DNA follows: TGTGCCAGCAGTCAAGGGAATGAGCAGTTCTTC. It encodes CASSQGNEQFF.

The chain has TRBV7-2 and TRBJ1-3; D remains ambiguous. V dropped 5 bases and J dropped 3 bases, with 20 bases sitting between them. The CDR3 spans 17 residues. Germline assignment: CDR1 SGHTA and CDR2 FQGNSA. The CDR3 protein is CASSPRRQTHFGNTIYF. CDR3 DNA sequence: TGTGCCAGCAGCCCCCGCCGGCAGACTCATTTTGGAAACACCATATATTTT.

The rearrangement uses TRBV5-8 and TRBJ2-7; D is unclear. Trimming took 5 bases from V and 3 from J, leaving 12 bases between them. This CDR3 region has 13 residues. CDR1 and CDR2 from the germline V gene are SGHTS and YDEGEE. The CDR3 is CASSLGFDYEQYF. The CDR3 DNA is TGTGCCAGCAGTCTGGGGTTCGACTACGAGCAGTACTTC. Supplemented by reference TRBV5-8 and TRBJ2-7, the full variable domain reads EAGVTQSPTHLIKTRGQQATLRCSPISGHTSVYWYQQALGLGLQFLLWYDEGEERNRGNFPPRFSGRQFPNYSSELNVNALELEDSALYLCASSLGFDYEQYFGPGTRLTVT.

The rearrangement joins TRBV7-2 to TRBJ2-7; maybe TRBD1 (6 bases). The CDR3 is 13 amino acids. CDR1 SGHTA and CDR2 FQGNSA come from the germline V gene. V lost 5 bases and J lost 4, with 12 bases in between. CDR3 sequence reads: CASSHTQGYEQYF. The CDR3 nucleotides read TGTGCCAGCAGCCATACTCAGGGGTACGAGCAGTACTTC. Complete variable domain (other parts from reference TRBV7-2 and TRBJ2-7): GAGVSQSPSNKVTEKGKDVELRCDPISGHTALYWYRQSLGQGLEFLIYFQGNSAPDKSGLPSDRFSAERTGGSVSTLTIQRTQQEDSAVYLCASSHTQGYEQYFGPGTRLTVT.

The genes are TRBV5-4 and TRBJ2-2; 8 positions agree with TRBD2. The CDR3 totals 16 residues. The germline V gene encodes CDR1 SGHNT and CDR2 YYREEE (reference sequence). J gave up 6 bases and V 4 bases, and 11 bases lay outside the gene matches. CDR3 bases: TGTGCCAGCAGCCCCCCCAGCGGGAGATGGGCCGGGGAGCTGTTTTTT. Translating gives CASSPPSGRWAGELFF.

V is TRBV25-1 and J is TRBJ2-1; 7 nucleotides match TRBD1. Unmatched junction bases numbered 6, after V lost 4 bases and J lost 0 bases. CDR1 and CDR2 from the germline V gene are MGHDK and SYGVNS. The CDR3 runs to 16 residues. The CDR3 DNA is TGTGCCAGCAGTGTGTGGACAGGAGTCTCCTACAATGAGCAGTTCTTC. Translated, it gives CASSVWTGVSYNEQFF.

This chain joins TRBV19 and TRBJ1-5, with no clear D. CDR1 is LNHDA, CDR2 SQIVND, per germline (reference sequence). V lost 8 bases and J 4 bases, leaving 12 bases between the germline ends. The CDR3 contains 13 residues. The CDR3 DNA reads as TGTGCCAGTCAAGCAGGCCAGAATCAGCCCCAGCATTTT. Translated: CASQAGQNQPQHF.

This chain joins TRBV28 and TRBJ2-1; unclear D gene. The germline V and J ends were trimmed by 1 base and 10 bases, with 17 bases remaining between them. Germline CDR1 is MDHEN and CDR2 is SYDVKM. This CDR3 region has 15 residues. The chain's CDR3 is CASSLSPAVSFEQFF. The CDR3 DNA reads as TGTGCCAGCAGTTTATCCCCCGCCGTGAGTTTCGAGCAGTTCTTC.

Comment on this clone: Distinct nucleotide sequences in the sample also encode this CDR3. This rearrangement joins TRBV28 to TRBJ1-2, with a weak D call TRBD1 (6 bases). This CDR3 has 12 amino acids. Germline CDR1 MDHEN, CDR2 SYDVKM. V lost 8 bases and J 0 bases, leaving 7 bases between the germline ends. This chain's CDR3 is CASGGPNYGYTF. The DNA of the CDR3 is TGTGCCAGCGGGGGGCCTAACTATGGCTACACCTTC.

The chain employs TRBV28 and TRBJ1-2, with unresolved D. There are 13 residues in the CDR3. Looked up from germline, CDR1 is MDHEN and CDR2 is SYDVKM. Trimming pared 2 bases from V and 10 bases from J, leaving 14 bases between. The chain's CDR3 is CASSLAGFLVYTF. The CDR3 region has the DNA TGTGCCAGCAGTTTAGCGGGTTTCCTAGTCTACACCTTC.

The chain has TRBV7-2 and TRBJ2-3; TRBD2 matches at 12 bases. Trimming cost V 5 bases and J 12 bases; bases outside gene matches: 3. The germline V gene has CDR1 SGHTA and CDR2 FQGNSA. The CDR3 length is 12 residues. CDR3 DNA: TGTGCCAGCAGCCCGACTAGCGGGAGACAGTATTTT. This encodes CASSPTSGRQYF.

The V and J genes are TRBV5-4 and TRBJ1-2, with TRBD1 identical over 9 bases. This CDR3 comprises 13 residues. The V gene end was trimmed by 4 bases and the J gene end by 6 bases; junction bases not matched to a gene: 4. Germline V gene data show CDR1 as SGHNT and CDR2 as YYREEE (reference sequence). The CDR3 bases are TGTGCCAGCAGCCGGGACAGGGCCAATGGCTACACCTTC. Protein sequence: CASSRDRANGYTF.

The CDR3 coding sequence is TGTGCCAGCTCACCTCTGGCAGATCCTAAGAACGGTGGCTACACCTTC. Its translation is CASSPLADPKNGGYTF. The rearrangement uses TRBV18 and TRBJ1-2; the D is unclear. The germline gives CDR1 KGHSH, CDR2 LQKENI. The V and J ends lost 3 bases and 7 bases respectively, with 21 bases between them. CDR3 length equals 16 residues.

This chain uses TRBV28 with TRBJ1-2; D unclear. The germline CDR1 and CDR2 sequences are MDHEN and SYDVKM. This CDR3 is 13 amino acids long. Trimming shortened V by 6 bases and J by 4 bases, and 12 bases separated the two germline ends. The chain's CDR3 is CASRPTGIYGYTF. In DNA, the CDR3 is TGTGCCAGCAGACCGACTGGTATCTATGGCTACACCTTC.

This chain uses TRBV20-1 with TRBJ2-7; D assignment may be TRBD1 or TRBD2 (6 bases each). Per germline, CDR1 DFQATT and CDR2 SNEGSKA (reference sequence). This CDR3 comprises 11 residues. V was cut by 7 bases and J by 11 bases, with 18 bases left in between. The CDR3 region is CSEGGTGPEYF. The CDR3 coding sequence is TGCAGTGAGGGGGGCACAGGTCCGGAGTACTTC.

The V call is TRBV5-4, the J call TRBJ2-7; 9 bases line up with TRBD2. J gave up 6 bases and V 2 bases, and 12 bases lay outside the gene matches. CDR1 SGHNT and CDR2 YYREEE come from the germline V gene (reference sequence). CDR3 length: 16 residues. The CDR3 is CASSFPSGTPRGEQYF. Here the CDR3 DNA reads TGTGCCAGCAGCTTCCCTAGCGGGACACCACGGGGCGAGCAGTACTTC. The full variable domain, rest sourced from reference TRBV5-4 and TRBJ2-7, is ETGVTQSPTHLIKTRGQQVTLRCSSQSGHNTVSWYQQALGQGPQFIFQYYREEENGRGNFPPRFSGLQFPNYSSELNVNALELDDSALYLCASSFPSGTPRGEQYFGPGTRLTVT.

For this clone: Its ends do not fully match the called genes, so a read error is possible. CDR3 nucleotides: TGTGCCAGCAGTTTAGCCGTTCTGATAGATACGCAGTATTTT. It is translated as CASSLAVLIDTQYF. The V and J genes are TRBV7-8 and TRBJ2-3; D is unresolved. The length of the CDR3 is 14 residues. Per the germline V gene, CDR1 is SGHVS and CDR2 is FQNEAQ.

The V call is TRBV2, the J call TRBJ2-1; D could derive from TRBD1 or TRBD2 (5 bases each). CDR3 length: 13 amino acids. Looked up from germline, CDR1 is SNHLY and CDR2 is FYNNEI. Trimming removed 9 bases from V and 6 bases from J, with 15 bases in between. In DNA form, the CDR3 reads TGTGCCAGTGGGCCTATGGGGGTCAATGAGCAGTTCTTC. Translation gives CASGPMGVNEQFF.

V is TRBV28 and J is TRBJ2-1, with 7 nucleotides matching TRBD2. The CDR3 sequence is 16 residues long. Germline loops: CDR1 MDHEN, CDR2 SYDVKM. J gave up 7 bases and V 7 bases, and 16 bases lay outside the gene matches. The CDR3 DNA follows: TGTGCCAGCAACCGCAGGATAGGCGGGAGCAGAAATGAGCAGTTCTTC. Its protein is CASNRRIGGSRNEQFF.

The table lists this clone with a count of one. The chain uses TRBV18 and TRBJ2-1; TRBD2 might be the D (6 bases). Trimming stripped 2 bases from V and 2 bases from J, with 13 bases between. CDR3 size: 16 residues. CDR1 and CDR2 from the germline V gene are KGHSH and LQKENI. The CDR3 DNA sequence: TGTGCCAGCTCACCAGGGTGGGACTCTACCTACAATGAGCAGTTCTTC. The encoded protein is CASSPGWDSTYNEQFF.

This chain uses TRBV20-1 with TRBJ2-1; D is unclear. This CDR3 contains 10 residues. Germline CDR1 is DFQATT and CDR2 is SNEGSKA (reference sequence). Trimming stripped 3 bases from V and 9 bases from J, with 6 bases between. CDR3 in amino acids: CSASIGEQFF. CDR3 nucleotides: TGCAGTGCTAGTATAGGTGAGCAGTTCTTC.

As for this clone: Other DNA sequences in the sample encode the same CDR3. The chain recombines TRBV19 with TRBJ1-5; 11 nucleotides line up with TRBD1. The CDR3 totals 13 residues. Germline V CDR1 and CDR2: LNHDA, SQIVND (reference sequence). Losses at the gene ends were 8 bases for V and 5 bases for J; bases not matched to a gene: 2. The CDR3 DNA follows: TGTGCCAGTCGGGGACAGGGGGATCAGCCCCAGCATTTT. It codes for CASRGQGDQPQHF.

This chain connects TRBV15 to TRBJ2-6; perhaps TRBD2 as D (7 bases). V lost 0 bases and J lost 3, with 18 bases in between. The germline V gene has CDR1 LNHNV and CDR2 YYDKDF (reference sequence). The CDR3 is made up of 19 amino acids. The CDR3 is CATSREGAGEGLGANVLTF. CDR3 coding DNA: TGTGCCACCAGCAGAGAGGGGGCGGGAGAGGGACTTGGGGCCAACGTCCTGACTTTC.